These T cell receptor beta chains were read from a single sample in a study of T-cell reconstitution after alpha-beta-depleted transplantation in children. TCRdb called the PCR reads again in MiXCR, with one record for every CDR3 protein. The sample carries 700,000 to 950,000 distinct CDR3 sequences, approximately 15% recorded once. The starting material was PBMCs, mostly from graft donor cells, obtained 360 days after TCRalphabeta/CD19-depleted stem cell transplant. The receptors here all came from a male patient between 10 and 17 years old who had a stem cell transplant for acute lymphoblastic leukemia, so the T cells may come from the graft donor. Both conserved end residues are part of each CDR3. Fields, in order: V gene, J gene, clone size, D gene, CDR3 protein, CDR3 DNA. The D gene is left open where the match is weak. Rows give clone size only sometimes, using once, few, many, or a class for an expanded clone.

>TRBV30|TRBJ2-2|many|.
CAWSKGLANTGELFF
TGTGCCTGGAGTAAGGGATTAGCGAACACCGGGGAGCTGTTTTTT
>TRBV27|TRBJ2-3|.|TRBD2
CASRPRGSGISDTQYF
TGTGCCAGCAGGCCCCGGGGTAGCGGGATATCAGATACGCAGTATTTT
>TRBV29-1|TRBJ2-1|many|.
CSGKGVLSLEQFF
TGCAGCGGGAAAGGGGTCCTCTCGCTAGAGCAGTTCTTC
>TRBV4-1|TRBJ2-1|few|TRBD2
CASSQPTSGRAYEQFF
TGCGCCAGCAGCCAACCAACTAGCGGGAGAGCCTATGAGCAGTTCTTC
>TRBV5-1|TRBJ2-6|few|.
CASSLVGPGGANVLTF
TGCGCCAGCAGCTTGGTTGGTCCGGGGGGGGCCAACGTCCTGACTTTC
>TRBV7-2|TRBJ2-1|few|TRBD2
CASSYTGTRYNEQFF
TGTGCCAGCAGCTATACCGGGACTAGGTACAATGAGCAGTTCTTC
>TRBV27|TRBJ2-1|.|.
CASSRALPNEQFF
TGTGCCAGCAGCCGGGCTTTACCCAATGAGCAGTTCTTC
>TRBV12-3/TRBV12-4|TRBJ2-5|.|.
CASSFPAIAQETQYF
TGTGCCAGCAGTTTTCCAGCGATAGCTCAAGAGACCCAGTACTTC
>TRBV4-1|TRBJ2-1|.|.
CASSQPGGRNEQFF
TGCGCCAGCAGCCAGCCAGGAGGTCGAAATGAGCAGTTCTTC
>TRBV5-8|TRBJ2-5|.|TRBD2
CASSPALAGGGWETQYF
TGTGCCAGCAGCCCGGCTTTAGCGGGAGGAGGATGGGAGACCCAGTACTTC
>TRBV11-2|TRBJ2-3|few|TRBD1
CASSLPRTGYIDTQYF
TGTGCCAGCAGCCTCCCCAGGACAGGTTATATAGATACGCAGTATTTT
>TRBV3-1|TRBJ2-2|few|TRBD2
CASSQVPSGRHNTGELFF
TGTGCCAGCAGCCAAGTACCCAGCGGGAGGCACAACACCGGGGAGCTGTTTTTT
>TRBV4-1|TRBJ2-3|many|TRBD2
CASSPGASGSLTDTQYF
TGCGCCAGCAGCCCAGGGGCTAGCGGGAGTCTAACAGATACGCAGTATTTT
>TRBV5-1|TRBJ2-7|few|TRBD1
CASSLGLGTEYEQYF
TGCGCCAGCAGCTTGGGTCTCGGGACAGAATACGAGCAGTACTTC
>TRBV7-6|TRBJ2-7|many|.
CASSPRDLYEQYF
TGTGCCAGCAGCCCCCGGGACCTCTACGAGCAGTACTTC
>TRBV11-2|TRBJ2-7|.|TRBD2
CASKGWRLAGAGEQYF
TGTGCCAGCAAAGGGTGGAGGCTAGCGGGAGCGGGTGAGCAGTACTTC
>TRBV20-1|TRBJ2-3|.|TRBD2
CSARDWSGRAPDTQYF
TGCAGTGCTAGAGATTGGAGCGGGAGGGCCCCAGATACGCAGTATTTT
>TRBV9|TRBJ2-1|many|.
CASSPVGGFSRYDEQFF
TGTGCCAGCAGCCCCGTTGGGGGGTTCAGCCGGTACGATGAGCAGTTCTTC
>TRBV24-1|TRBJ2-3|many|TRBD2
CATSEPGLAKTDTQYF
TGTGCCACCAGCGAGCCGGGACTAGCGAAAACAGATACGCAGTATTTT
>TRBV5-1|TRBJ2-7|.|.
CASSPLEEKHLREQYF
TGCGCCAGCAGCCCGCTCGAGGAAAAACATCTACGAGAGCAGTACTTC
>TRBV18|TRBJ2-1|few|TRBD1
CASSPPRLQGARNEQFF
TGTGCCAGCTCACCACCACGGCTTCAGGGGGCGAGGAATGAGCAGTTCTTC
>TRBV6-1|TRBJ2-5|.|TRBD2
CASSERGGRVETQYF
TGTGCCAGCAGTGAGCGTGGCGGGAGAGTAGAGACCCAGTACTTC
>TRBV20-1|TRBJ2-1|few|.
CSRMAGAYNEQFF
TGCAGTCGGATGGCCGGAGCCTACAATGAGCAGTTCTTC
>TRBV5-1|TRBJ2-7|few|.
CASSLGLRGKCEQYF
TGCGCCAGCAGCTTGGGACTCCGTGGGAAGTGCGAGCAGTACTTC
>TRBV11-2|TRBJ2-2|.|TRBD2
CASSPLYYRGGNTGELFF
TGTGCCAGCAGCCCCCTGTATTATCGGGGGGGAAACACCGGGGAGCTGTTTTTT
>TRBV20-1|TRBJ1-3|few|.
CSIRSGNTIYF
TGCAGTATCCGCTCTGGAAACACCATATATTTT
>TRBV4-1|TRBJ2-2|many|.
CASSPTLGELFF
TGCGCCAGCAGCCCCACCCTCGGGGAGCTGTTTTTT
>TRBV11-1|TRBJ2-1|.|TRBD1
CASSLNAGTGARYNEQFF
TGTGCCAGCAGCTTAAATGCCGGGACAGGGGCCCGGTACAATGAGCAGTTCTTC
>TRBV4-1|TRBJ2-7|.|TRBD1
CASSQNGQANYEQYF
TGCGCCAGCAGCCAAAACGGACAGGCGAACTACGAGCAGTACTTC
>TRBV5-5|TRBJ2-3|many|.
CASSWFLFGSSTDTQYF
TGTGCCAGCAGCTGGTTCCTGTTCGGGAGCAGCACAGATACGCAGTATTTT
>TRBV11-2|TRBJ2-3|.|TRBD2
CASSLVILAGVGTDTQYF
TGTGCCAGCAGCTTAGTAATTCTAGCGGGAGTCGGCACAGATACGCAGTATTTT
>TRBV5-1|TRBJ2-7|few|.
CASSLVGGWTYEQYF
TGCGCCAGCAGCTTGGTGGGGGGATGGACCTACGAGCAGTACTTC
>TRBV4-1|TRBJ1-1|.|TRBD1
CASSQDGTRGRTEAFF
TGCGCCAGCAGCCAAGACGGGACCAGGGGGCGAACTGAAGCTTTCTTT
>TRBV20-1|TRBJ2-1|.|TRBD2
CSATGTSGRQRNEQFF
TGCAGTGCTACCGGGACTAGCGGGAGGCAGCGGAATGAGCAGTTCTTC
>TRBV20-1|TRBJ2-1|many|.
CSARDSGASEPRGNEQFF
TGCAGTGCTAGAGATTCAGGGGCTAGCGAACCGAGGGGGAATGAGCAGTTCTTC
>TRBV20-1|TRBJ2-7|.|TRBD2
CSARDHRTSSTYEQYF
TGCAGTGCTAGAGATCATAGGACTAGTAGTACCTACGAGCAGTACTTC
>TRBV20-1|TRBJ2-7|few|TRBD2
CSARGTSGRAPRYEQYF
TGCAGTGCTAGAGGGACTAGCGGGAGGGCCCCGAGGTACGAGCAGTACTTC
>TRBV24-1|TRBJ2-1|few|.
CATSETFTEQFF
TGTGCCACCAGTGAAACTTTTACTGAGCAGTTCTTC
>TRBV6-1|TRBJ2-7|few|.
CASSRGAGWNVEQYF
TGTGCCAGCAGCCGTGGGGCAGGGTGGAATGTAGAGCAGTACTTC
>TRBV4-1|TRBJ1-2|.|.
CASSLINPANYGYTF
TGCGCCAGCAGCCTTATCAACCCAGCTAACTATGGCTACACCTTC
>TRBV4-2|TRBJ2-7|.|.
CASSQLQESSYEQYF
TGTGCCAGCAGCCAATTGCAGGAGAGCTCCTACGAGCAGTACTTC
>TRBV29-1|TRBJ2-3|few|TRBD1
CSVVPDRGGTDTQYF
TGCAGCGTTGTCCCCGACAGGGGGGGTACAGATACGCAGTATTTT
>TRBV20-1|TRBJ2-2|.|.
CSARSRQPNTGELFF
TGCAGTGCTAGATCCCGTCAACCGAACACCGGGGAGCTGTTTTTT